Described below is a single T cell receptor beta chain sequence and its context. The sample comes from a study of blood T cell repertoires in COVID-19. Study in general: Both acute and convalescent COVID-19 samples were obtained from the United States, Italy and Spain.

Germline V gene lookup returns CDR1 LNHDA and CDR2 SQIVND (reference sequence). Trimming took 9 bases from V and 0 from J, leaving 13 bases between them. This CDR3 spans 14 amino acids. The assay was immunoSEQ multiplex PCR, and TCRdb's table has in-frame clones only and misses some. The table has under 130,000 clones, about four fifths seen once. Specimen: peripheral blood. The chain joins TRBV19 to TRBJ2-3; maybe TRBD1 (6 bases). This clonotype was sampled from an elderly woman with acute or convalescent COVID-19. The CDR3 here is CASTGSPSTDTQYF. For the CDR3, the DNA is TGTGCCAGCACAGGGTCCCCTAGCACAGATACGCAGTATTTT.